This note documents a single TCR beta chain sequence. Unique molecular identifiers were incorporated when the TCRbeta library was constructed. TCRdb re-derived calls from the PCR reads in MiXCR, one entry per CDR3 protein. The sample has 490,000 or so distinct CDR3 sequences, 9.5% to 15% seen once. CDR1 is SNHLY, CDR2 FYNNEI, per germline. CDR3 size: 16 residues. The germline V and J ends were trimmed by 3 bases and 2 bases, with 13 bases remaining between them. This entry comes from a study of T-cell reconstitution after alpha-beta-depleted transplantation in children. The sequencing here drew on PBMCs from the stem cell graft donor, taken from the stem cell graft. This TCR was recovered from a human donor who donated a stem cell graft to a child with combined immunodeficiency. This chain uses TRBV2 with TRBJ2-2; D perhaps matches TRBD1 (5 bases). The CDR3 nucleotides read TGTGCCAGCAGTGACTGGCAGGGCGTAAACACCGGGGAGCTGTTTTTT. As protein: CASSDWQGVNTGELFF.